The 3 T cell receptor beta chains presented below share a single source sample, sequenced in a study of vaccination and CD4 T cells after COVID-19. A single record per CDR3 protein comes from TCRdb applying MiXCR to the PCR reads. The profile shows tens of thousands of distinct CDR3 sequences, roughly 50% of them singletons. The time point is: late sampling 161 to 241 days after vaccination in three convalescent patients. Here the sequenced sample was CD4+ T cells from blood, taken about 7 months after SARS-CoV-2 vaccination. These receptors all stem from a human donor who had recovered from COVID-19.

This clonotype was recorded a few times. The rearrangement uses TRBV7-2 and TRBJ2-1, with TRBD2 identical over 15 bases. The CDR3 is 14 residues long. Germline trimming cut 4 bases from V and 14 bases from J; bases unmatched to any gene: 6. CDR1 is SGHTA, CDR2 FQGNSA, per germline. CDR3 in DNA: TGTGCCAGCAGCTCAGGACTAGCGGGAGGGAATAAGTTCTTC. Protein sequence: CASSSGLAGGNKFF.

This clonotype was counted between two and nine times. The J gene is TRBJ2-3, the V gene TRBV7-2, with D possibly TRBD1 on 6 matching bases. The V and J ends lost 4 bases and 4 bases respectively, with 9 bases between them. The CDR3 is 13 residues long. Germline V gives CDR1 SGHTA, CDR2 FQGNSA. CDR3 DNA: TGTGCCAGCAGCTCCAGGGGAGCAGATACGCAGTATTTT. It encodes CASSSRGADTQYF.

This clonotype was observed a handful of times. This chain connects TRBV18 to TRBJ1-5; no clear D gene. This CDR3 comprises 13 residues. Germline CDR1 and CDR2: KGHSH and LQKENI. Deletions cut 4 bases from V and 7 bases from J, with 11 bases between. The CDR3 coding sequence is TGTGCCAGCTCACTAGATCTTAGGCAGCCCCAGCATTTT. Translating gives CASSLDLRQPQHF.